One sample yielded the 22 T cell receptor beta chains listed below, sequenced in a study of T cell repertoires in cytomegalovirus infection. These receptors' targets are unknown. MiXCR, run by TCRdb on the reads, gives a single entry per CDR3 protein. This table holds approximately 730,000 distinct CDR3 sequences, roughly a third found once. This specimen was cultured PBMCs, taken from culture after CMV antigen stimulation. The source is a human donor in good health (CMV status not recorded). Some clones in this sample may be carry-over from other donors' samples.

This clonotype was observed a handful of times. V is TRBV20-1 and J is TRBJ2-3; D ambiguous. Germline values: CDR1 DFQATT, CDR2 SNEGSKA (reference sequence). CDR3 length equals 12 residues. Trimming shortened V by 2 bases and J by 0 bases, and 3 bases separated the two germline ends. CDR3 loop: CSARQSTDTQYF. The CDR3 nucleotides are TGCAGTGCTAGACAGAGCACAGATACGCAGTATTTT.

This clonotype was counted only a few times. The CDR3 protein is CASGLNEYSPLHF. The CDR3 region has the DNA TGTGCTAGTGGTTTGAATGAGTATTCACCCCTCCACTTT. The chain couples TRBV12-5 to TRBJ1-6; D is unclear. Germline V gene sequence: CDR1 LGHNT, CDR2 FRNRAP. The CDR3 has 13 residues. V shed 2 bases and J shed 8 bases, with 7 bases lying between them. Combining the CDR3 with reference TRBV12-5 and TRBJ1-6 gives the whole variable domain DARVTQTPRHKVTEMGQEVTMRCQPILGHNTVFWYRQTMMQGLELLAYFRNRAPLDDSGMPKDRFSAEMPDATLATLKIQPSEPRDSAVYFCASGLNEYSPLHFGNGTRLTVT.

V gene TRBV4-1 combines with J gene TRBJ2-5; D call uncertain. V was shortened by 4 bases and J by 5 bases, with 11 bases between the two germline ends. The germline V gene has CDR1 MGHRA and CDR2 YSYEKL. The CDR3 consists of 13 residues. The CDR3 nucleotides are TGCGCCAGCAGCCGGGCGCTTCTGGAGACCCAGTACTTC. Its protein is CASSRALLETQYF.

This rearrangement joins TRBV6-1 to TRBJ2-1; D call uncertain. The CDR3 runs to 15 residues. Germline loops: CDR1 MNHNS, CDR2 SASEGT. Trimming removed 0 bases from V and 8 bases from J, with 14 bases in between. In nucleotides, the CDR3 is TGTGCCAGCAGTGAAGCTTGGCTACTTCGGGATGAGCAGTTCTTC. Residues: CASSEAWLLRDEQFF.

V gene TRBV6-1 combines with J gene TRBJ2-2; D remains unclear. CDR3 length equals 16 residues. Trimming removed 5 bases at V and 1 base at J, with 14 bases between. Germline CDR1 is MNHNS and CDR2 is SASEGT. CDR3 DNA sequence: TGTGCCAGCAGTCTGATATGGCCAAAGAACACCGGGGAGCTGTTTTTT. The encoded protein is CASSLIWPKNTGELFF.

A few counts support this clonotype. The CDR3 DNA reads as TGCGCCAGCAGTGGCCGAGCGGCCTTCACAGATACGCAGTATTTT. It codes for CASSGRAAFTDTQYF. The chain couples TRBV10-2 to TRBJ2-3; possibly TRBD2 for D (5 bases). Germline loops: CDR1 WSHSY, CDR2 SAAADI. Between the trimmed V and J ends, which lost 4 bases and 2 bases, there was a span of 13 bases. The CDR3 has 15 amino acids.

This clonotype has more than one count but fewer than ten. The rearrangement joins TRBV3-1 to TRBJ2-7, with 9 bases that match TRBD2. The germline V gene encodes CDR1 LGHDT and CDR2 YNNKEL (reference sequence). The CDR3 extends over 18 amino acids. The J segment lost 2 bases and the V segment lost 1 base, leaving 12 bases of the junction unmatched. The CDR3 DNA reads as TGTGCCAGCAGCCAAGTAAGGTTCGTGCTAGCGGGGACCTACGAGCAGTACTTC. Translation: CASSQVRFVLAGTYEQYF.

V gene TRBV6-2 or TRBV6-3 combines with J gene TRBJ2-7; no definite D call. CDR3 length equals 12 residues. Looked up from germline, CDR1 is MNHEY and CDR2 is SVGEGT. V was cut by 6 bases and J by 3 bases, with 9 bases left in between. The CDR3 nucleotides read TGTGCCAGCAGCTACCCCGACTACGAGCAGTACTTC. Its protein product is CASSYPDYEQYF.

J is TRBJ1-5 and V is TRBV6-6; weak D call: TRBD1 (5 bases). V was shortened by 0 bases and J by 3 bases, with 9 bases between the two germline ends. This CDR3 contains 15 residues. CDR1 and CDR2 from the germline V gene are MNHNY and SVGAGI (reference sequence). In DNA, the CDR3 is TGTGCCAGCAGTTACTCACAGGTACCCAATCAGCCCCAGCATTTT. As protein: CASSYSQVPNQPQHF.

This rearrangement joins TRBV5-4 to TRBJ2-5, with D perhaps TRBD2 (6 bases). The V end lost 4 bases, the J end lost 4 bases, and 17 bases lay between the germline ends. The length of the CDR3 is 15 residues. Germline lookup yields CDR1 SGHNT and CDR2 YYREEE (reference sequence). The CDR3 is CASSDGGGSRETQYF. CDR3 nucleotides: TGTGCCAGCAGCGATGGTGGGGGGTCCCGAGAGACCCAGTACTTC.

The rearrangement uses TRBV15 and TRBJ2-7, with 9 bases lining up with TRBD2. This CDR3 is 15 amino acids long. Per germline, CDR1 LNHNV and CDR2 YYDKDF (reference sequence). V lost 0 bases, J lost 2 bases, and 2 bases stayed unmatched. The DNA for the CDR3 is TGTGCCACCAGCAGAGAAAGCGGGGGGACCTACGAGCAGTACTTC. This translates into CATSRESGGTYEQYF.

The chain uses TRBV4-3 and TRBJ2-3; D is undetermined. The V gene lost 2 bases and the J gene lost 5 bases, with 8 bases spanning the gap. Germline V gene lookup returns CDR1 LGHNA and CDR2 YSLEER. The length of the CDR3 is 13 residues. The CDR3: CASSQLPGDTQYF. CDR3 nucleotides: TGCGCCAGCAGCCAATTACCAGGAGATACGCAGTATTTT.

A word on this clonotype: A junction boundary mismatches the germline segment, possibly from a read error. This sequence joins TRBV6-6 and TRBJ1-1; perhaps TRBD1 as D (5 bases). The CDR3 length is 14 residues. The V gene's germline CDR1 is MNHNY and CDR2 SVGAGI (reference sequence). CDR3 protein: CASSRDILGDRLSF. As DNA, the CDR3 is TGTGCCAGCAGTCGTGACATCTTAGGGGATCGGCTTTCTTTT.

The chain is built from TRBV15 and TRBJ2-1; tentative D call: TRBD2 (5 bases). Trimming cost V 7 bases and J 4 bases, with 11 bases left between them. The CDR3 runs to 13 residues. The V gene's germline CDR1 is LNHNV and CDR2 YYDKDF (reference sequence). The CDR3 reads CATKGGYYNEQFF. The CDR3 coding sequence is TGTGCCACCAAGGGCGGGTATTACAATGAGCAGTTCTTC.

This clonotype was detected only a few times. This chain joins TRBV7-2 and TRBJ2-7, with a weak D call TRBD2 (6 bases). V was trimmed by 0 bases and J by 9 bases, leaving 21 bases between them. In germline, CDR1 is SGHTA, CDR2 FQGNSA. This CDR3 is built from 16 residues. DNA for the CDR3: TGTGCCAGCAGCTTAGCCCTTGGCGGGACCCGAACGGGGCAGTACTTC. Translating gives CASSLALGGTRTGQYF.

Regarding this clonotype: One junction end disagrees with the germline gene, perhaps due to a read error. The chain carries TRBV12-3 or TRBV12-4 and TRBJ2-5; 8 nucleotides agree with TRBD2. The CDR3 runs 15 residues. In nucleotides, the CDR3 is TGTACCAGCAGAACCGCGGGGGGCCCTAAAGAGACCCAGTACTTC. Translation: CTSRTAGGPKETQYF.

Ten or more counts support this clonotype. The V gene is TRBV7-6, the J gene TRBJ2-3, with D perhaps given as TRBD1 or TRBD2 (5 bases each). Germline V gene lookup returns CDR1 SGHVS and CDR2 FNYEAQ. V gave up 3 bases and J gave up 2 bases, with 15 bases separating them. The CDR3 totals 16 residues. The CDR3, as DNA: TGTGCCAGCAGCTTTCTTGCCGCTGGGACCACAGATACGCAGTATTTT. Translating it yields CASSFLAAGTTDTQYF.

The chain's CDR3 is CASSRGGAGSPLHF. The CDR3, as DNA: TGTGCCAGCAGCCGAGGGGGCGCGGGATCACCCCTCCACTTT. The chain couples TRBV2 to TRBJ1-6, with 7 bases aligning to TRBD1. Germline V gives CDR1 SNHLY, CDR2 FYNNEI. This CDR3 contains 14 residues. The junction had 9 bases not matched to a gene; V was cut back by 6 bases and J by 10 bases. The variable domain in full, completed from reference TRBV2 and TRBJ1-6, reads EPEVTQTPSHQVTQMGQEVILRCVPISNHLYFYWYRQILGQKVEFLVSFYNNEISEKSEIFDDQFSVERPDGSNFTLKIRSTKLEDSAMYFCASSRGGAGSPLHFGNGTRLTVT.

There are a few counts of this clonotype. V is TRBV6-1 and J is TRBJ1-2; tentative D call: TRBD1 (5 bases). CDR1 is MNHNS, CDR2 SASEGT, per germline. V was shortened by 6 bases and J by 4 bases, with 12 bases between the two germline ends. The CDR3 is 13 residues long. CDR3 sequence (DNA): TGTGCCAGCAGATCCCGGGACTTCTATGGCTACACCTTC. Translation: CASRSRDFYGYTF.

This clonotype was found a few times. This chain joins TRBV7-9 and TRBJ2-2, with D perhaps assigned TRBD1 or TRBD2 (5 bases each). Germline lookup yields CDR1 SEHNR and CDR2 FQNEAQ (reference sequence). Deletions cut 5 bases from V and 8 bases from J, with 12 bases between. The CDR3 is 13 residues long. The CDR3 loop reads CASSTGAHGELFF. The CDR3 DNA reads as TGTGCCAGCAGCACCGGGGCCCATGGGGAGCTGTTTTTT.

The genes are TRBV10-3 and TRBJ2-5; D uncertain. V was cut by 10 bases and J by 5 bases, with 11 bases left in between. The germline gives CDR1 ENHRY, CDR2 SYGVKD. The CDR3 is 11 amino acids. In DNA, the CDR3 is TGTGCCAACGGGCCAGCGGAGACCCAGTACTTC. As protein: CANGPAETQYF.

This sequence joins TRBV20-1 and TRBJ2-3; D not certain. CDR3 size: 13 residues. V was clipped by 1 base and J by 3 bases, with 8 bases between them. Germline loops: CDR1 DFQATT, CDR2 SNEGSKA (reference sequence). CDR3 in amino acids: CSARAPLTDTQYF. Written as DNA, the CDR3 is TGCAGTGCTAGAGCCCCTTTGACAGATACGCAGTATTTT.